The TCR beta chain described here comes from a study of CD8 T cells in ankylosing spondylitis. The study, taken as a whole, reports: It appeared that ankylosing spondylitis blood was characterized by a TCR beta motif of several highly homologous variants. Both synovial fluid and blood in reactive arthritis had previously been reported to carry some motif variants. Significantly higher representation of disease-linked clones was reported for matched ankylosing spondylitis synovial fluid.

The CDR3 covers 17 residues. CDR1 and CDR2 (germline): SGHAT, FQNNGV. V lost 1 base to trimming and J lost 3 bases; unmatched junction nucleotides: 3. In this sample, this clonotype turned up a few times. What it binds is unknown. For TCR beta, libraries came from quantitative 5'-RACE with molecular barcodes. Via MiXCR, TCRdb re-called the 5' RACE reads, giving one row per CDR3 protein. The sample comprises 250,000 to 300,000 distinct CDR3 sequences, about 20% of which are singletons, and roughly 7.4% rests with the top ten. The TCR sequence derives from a male donor with ankylosing spondylitis or in good health (not recorded which). V usage is TRBV11-2 and J usage is TRBJ2-3; TRBD2 matches at 14 bases. Sequencing was performed on blood, either unsorted or a sorted T cell fraction (not recorded which). The CDR3 region is CASSLARLAGGTDTQYF. Written as DNA, the CDR3 is TGTGCCAGCAGCTTAGCCCGACTAGCGGGAGGGACAGATACGCAGTATTTT.